Only one count was recorded for the clone carrying this T cell receptor beta chain. The CDR3 is made up of 14 amino acids. CDR1 and CDR2 (germline): SGHNT, YENEEA. V dropped 5 bases and J dropped 3; count of bases not matched to a gene: 5. Cohort assignment relied on participant-reported clinical history. Donors of Cohort 3 who recovered were those that had two negative PCRs, clearance, or symptom resolution. This specimen comes from a study of blood T cell repertoires in COVID-19. The wider study: Spain, Italy and the United States supplied samples that represented acute and convalescent COVID-19.

Profiling relied on immunoSEQ multiplex PCR, and the TCRdb table lists in-frame clones only, not all of them. The sample has about 480,000 clones, approximately 88% seen once. The sample comprised PBMCs or T cells enriched from blood (not recorded which). This clonotype originated in a middle-aged woman who had recovered from COVID-19. The chain links TRBV11-3 to TRBJ2-3; 7 bases are a match to TRBD2. The CDR3 protein is CASSRTRETDTQYF. The CDR3 DNA follows: TGTGCCAGCAGCCGAACGCGGGAGACAGATACGCAGTATTTT.